This note documents a single T cell receptor beta chain sequence. The CDR3 consists of 17 residues. CDR1 is SGHNT and CDR2 is YENEEA in the germline V gene. V lost 3 bases to trimming and J lost 4 bases; unmatched junction nucleotides: 8. The data originate from a study of blood T cell repertoires in COVID-19. Sequenced by immunoSEQ multiplex PCR; TCRdb stores in-frame clones only, minus some. Here the sample spans about 210,000 clones, roughly four fifths being singletons. This rearrangement joins TRBV11-3 to TRBJ2-7; 14 bases fit TRBD2. Sample: peripheral blood. The origin of this receptor is a woman aged 40 to 50 with acute or convalescent COVID-19. CDR3 DNA: TGTGCCAGCAGCTTCGTCCCGGGACTAGCGGGAGTGTACGAGCAGTACTTC. Its translation is CASSFVPGLAGVYEQYF.